This T cell receptor beta chain was sequenced during a study of OX40 agonist ivuxolimab in advanced cancers. Repertoires were generated with immunoSEQ multiplex PCR, while TCRdb's copy carries only in-frame clones and drops some. The sample lists approximately 90,000 clones, about 90% seen once, with about 4% in the top ten. This clone was observed a single time. The origin of this receptor is an adult with an advanced solid tumor such as melanoma, head and neck, liver or kidney cancer. Sample: CD4+ or CD8+ T cells sorted from blood, taken in a trial of the OX40 agonist ivuxolimab.

CDR3 in DNA: TGTGCCAGCAGCTTAGGAGCGGGAGGTTCCCACAATGAGCAGTTCTTC. Amino acids: CASSLGAGGSHNEQFF. This sequence joins TRBV7-2 and TRBJ2-1; 9 bases agree with TRBD2. J lost 5 bases, V lost 1 base, and 6 bases had no gene match. The germline V gene encodes CDR1 SGHTA and CDR2 FQGNSA. CDR3 length equals 16 residues.